These T cell receptor beta chains were read from a single sample in a study of T cells after yellow fever vaccination. Each CDR3 protein gets one entry after TCRdb re-called the 5' RACE reads with MiXCR. The sample includes some 500,000 distinct CDR3 sequences, approximately 12% seen only once; the top ten take roughly 13%. The input for sequencing was PBMCs, taken on the day of the yellow fever booster vaccination. Every receptor here comes from a man aged 25 to 40 who received the YFV17D yellow fever vaccine. Both conserved end residues are part of each CDR3. Fields, in order: D gene, V gene, J gene, clone size, CDR3 DNA, CDR3 protein. D genes are given only for firm matches. Clone size, where shown, is once, few, many, or a class for clones that have expanded.

NA,TRBV6-5,TRBJ2-7,NA,TGTGCCAGCAGTTACTCGGTGGGGTTACGTTACGAGCAGTACTTC,CASSYSVGLRYEQYF
NA,TRBV6-1,TRBJ2-2,many,TGTGCCAGCAGCTTCACAGGGTTGCGCGGCGGGGAGCTGTTTTTT,CASSFTGLRGGELFF
NA,TRBV6-1,TRBJ2-2,NA,TGTGCCAGCAGGACAGCAAACACCGGGGAGCTGTTTTTT,CASRTANTGELFF
NA,TRBV12-3/TRBV12-4,TRBJ1-3,many,TGTGCCAGCAGCCCTAGGGGGTCAGGAAACACCATATATTTT,CASSPRGSGNTIYF
NA,TRBV5-1,TRBJ2-7,few,TGCGCCAGCAGCTTGTGGGCCTCGTCGGGCAAGAGCTACGAGCAGTACTTC,CASSLWASSGKSYEQYF
TRBD1,TRBV5-1,TRBJ1-2,NA,TGCGCCAGCAGCCCCCGCGAAAGACAGGGAAGTCATGGCTACACCTTC,CASSPRERQGSHGYTF
NA,TRBV3-1,TRBJ2-2,NA,TGTGCCAGCAGCCAAGTTTGGAGAGGCACCGGGGAGCTGTTTTTT,CASSQVWRGTGELFF
TRBD1,TRBV11-2,TRBJ1-4,NA,TGTGCCAGCAGCCTCGGGACAGAATCCCAAAAACTGTTTTTT,CASSLGTESQKLFF
NA,TRBV28,TRBJ2-4,few,TGTGCCAGCAGTTCCCTCGAGCCCTGGGGAAACATTCAGTACTTC,CASSSLEPWGNIQYF
NA,TRBV21-1,TRBJ2-7,NA,TGTGCCATTATAGTCCCCTACGAGCAGTACTTC,CAIIVPYEQYF
NA,TRBV7-8,TRBJ2-3,few,TGTGCCAGCAGCCAAAACCCCATAGCAGATACGCAGTATTTT,CASSQNPIADTQYF
NA,TRBV20-1,TRBJ2-1,NA,TGCAGTGCAGGGCGGTACAATGAGCAGTTCTTC,CSAGRYNEQFF
TRBD1,TRBV6-1,TRBJ1-1,NA,TGTGCCAGCAGCCAAGGACAGGGACCTGAAGCTTTCTTT,CASSQGQGPEAFF
NA,TRBV29-1,TRBJ2-5,few,TGCAGCGTTGAAACGGCCACGGAGACCCAGTACTTC,CSVETATETQYF
TRBD2,TRBV20-1,TRBJ2-3,NA,TGCAGTACCTATAGCGGGGGGCGGGCAGATACGCAGTATTTT,CSTYSGGRADTQYF
NA,TRBV3-1,TRBJ2-1,NA,TGTGCCAGCAGCCCCAGGAGTTCAGGCGGGACCTACAATGAGCAGTTCTTC,CASSPRSSGGTYNEQFF
NA,TRBV7-9,TRBJ2-5,NA,TGTGCCAGCAGCCCTGGGTTCGGTGGGACCCAGTACTTC,CASSPGFGGTQYF
NA,TRBV5-6,TRBJ2-7,NA,TGTGCCAGCAGCTTGGCGGACTTATACTACGAGCAGTACTTC,CASSLADLYYEQYF
TRBD2,TRBV6-5,TRBJ2-1,few,TGTGCCAGCAGTTACTCCGGGACTAGCTCATATGAGCAGTTCTTC,CASSYSGTSSYEQFF
NA,TRBV20-1,TRBJ2-7,few,TGCAGTGCTAGAGATAAAGGGACAAACATATACGAGCAGTACTTC,CSARDKGTNIYEQYF
NA,TRBV5-1,TRBJ2-3,many,TGCGCCAGCAGCTTGGCTCCCTTGGCCTTCACAGATACGCAGTATTTT,CASSLAPLAFTDTQYF
TRBD1,TRBV6-1,TRBJ2-7,NA,TGTGCCAGCAGTGAGACAGGGATAGGCGAGCAGTACTTC,CASSETGIGEQYF
NA,TRBV30,TRBJ1-2,few,TGTGCCTGGAGTGCCGGATATAGCCCCCGGGGCTACACCTTC,CAWSAGYSPRGYTF
TRBD2,TRBV5-1,TRBJ2-1,few,TGCGCCAGCAGCCAACTAGCGTCGAGCTCCTACAATGAGCAGTTCTTC,CASSQLASSSYNEQFF
TRBD2,TRBV19,TRBJ2-1,NA,TGTGCCAGTAGTAAGGCTAGCGGGATCAATGAGCAGTTCTTC,CASSKASGINEQFF
NA,TRBV20-1,TRBJ2-7,few,TGCAGTGCTATGGGTGCGGGGGCGACCCGCGGTTACGAGCAGTACTTC,CSAMGAGATRGYEQYF
TRBD2,TRBV29-1,TRBJ2-5,NA,TGCAGCGTTGCTAGCGGAAAAGAGACCCAGTACTTC,CSVASGKETQYF
TRBD2,TRBV5-1,TRBJ2-7,few,TGCGCCAGCAGCTCGGGACTAGCGGGGGCCGACGAGCAGTACTTC,CASSSGLAGADEQYF
TRBD2,TRBV3-1,TRBJ2-7,NA,TGTGCCAGCAGCCAAGAGACGGGAGGGGGGCAGTACTTC,CASSQETGGGQYF
TRBD2,TRBV19,TRBJ2-1,NA,TGTGCCAGTAGTATAGGGACTAGCGGGAGAGTCGATGAGCAGTTCTTC,CASSIGTSGRVDEQFF
TRBD2,TRBV7-3,TRBJ2-3,NA,TGTGCCAGCAGCTGGCTCCCACCGGGGACTAGCGGCATCACAGATACGCAGTATTTT,CASSWLPPGTSGITDTQYF
NA,TRBV4-3,TRBJ2-1,few,TGCGCCAGCAGCCAAGAAGCGGCGGGTATATGGAATGAGCAGTTCTTC,CASSQEAAGIWNEQFF
NA,TRBV24-1,TRBJ2-5,NA,TGTGCCACCAGTGATTGGGCTACAGAGACCCAGTACTTC,CATSDWATETQYF
NA,TRBV11-2,TRBJ2-1,few,TGTGCCAGCAGCTTCAGGGCACCTTACAATGAGCAGTTCTTC,CASSFRAPYNEQFF
NA,TRBV27,TRBJ2-2,NA,TGTGCCAGCAGTTTGATGGATTACACCGGGGAGCTGTTTTTT,CASSLMDYTGELFF
NA,TRBV6-5,TRBJ2-7,NA,TGTGCCAGCAGTTACGATCGTAGCACCTACGAGCAGTACTTC,CASSYDRSTYEQYF
TRBD2,TRBV6-5,TRBJ2-3,many,TGTGCCAGCAGTTACATGTGGACTAGCTACACAGATACGCAGTATTTT,CASSYMWTSYTDTQYF
TRBD2,TRBV5-5,TRBJ2-3,few,TGTGCCAGCAGCTTGGCAACTAGCGGGAGTCGGCCAGATACGCAGTATTTT,CASSLATSGSRPDTQYF
NA,TRBV6-1,TRBJ1-1,few,TGTGCCAGCGCCCCGGGGGGGGCGCGGAGCACTGAAGCTTTCTTT,CASAPGGARSTEAFF
TRBD1,TRBV10-3,TRBJ2-4,NA,TGTGCCATCAGTGAGGGGGCTGCCCGGGACAGTCAGTACTTC,CAISEGAARDSQYF
NA,TRBV2,TRBJ2-7,few,TGTGCCTCGAAGGCGGAATCCTACGAGCAGTACTTC,CASKAESYEQYF
TRBD1,TRBV15,TRBJ1-2,NA,TGTGCCACCAGCAGAGAAGACAGGGGGACCTATGGCTACACCTTC,CATSREDRGTYGYTF
NA,TRBV29-1,TRBJ2-3,few,TGCAGCGTTGAAGAGAGAGGACTAGATACGCAGTATTTT,CSVEERGLDTQYF
TRBD2,TRBV27,TRBJ2-1,few,TGTGCCAGCAGTTTTCCGACTAGCGCCCACAATGAGCAGTTCTTC,CASSFPTSAHNEQFF